What follows are 28 T cell receptor beta chains derived from one specimen sequenced in a study of identical twins. TCRdb called the 5' RACE reads again in MiXCR, with one record for every CDR3 protein. The sample includes 600,000 to 850,000 distinct CDR3 sequences, about 20% seen only once; the top ten take roughly 14%. Separately, the same data were catalogued under a study of T cells expressing NK-cell markers.

Sequenced input: PBMCs. All receptors come from a woman under 30 in good health.

This clonotype turned up a few times. The rearrangement links TRBV7-2 to TRBJ2-5, with no clear D. The CDR3 loop spans 12 amino acids. Per germline, CDR1 SGHTA and CDR2 FQGNSA. Between the trimmed V and J ends, which lost 4 bases and 7 bases, there was a span of 10 bases. The chain's CDR3 is CASSSMIGTQYF. The CDR3 DNA reads as TGTGCCAGCAGCTCCATGATCGGGACCCAGTACTTC.

This clonotype was seen a few times. V is TRBV7-8 and J is TRBJ1-5; D remains ambiguous. This CDR3 spans 15 amino acids. The germline CDR1 and CDR2 sequences are SGHVS and FQNEAQ. V lost 2 bases to trimming and J lost 4 bases, with 12 bases between them. In nucleotides, the CDR3 is TGTGCCAGCAGCTTACATCGGACCCCTAATCAGCCCCAGCATTTT. Translation gives CASSLHRTPNQPQHF. The complete variable domain, with remaining parts taken from reference TRBV7-8 and TRBJ1-5, reads GAGVSQSPRYKVAKRGQDVALRCDPISGHVSLFWYQQALGQGPEFLTYFQNEAQLDKSGLPSDRFFAERPEGSVSTLKIQRTQQEDSAVYLCASSLHRTPNQPQHFGDGTRLSIL.

The chain carries TRBV4-3 and TRBJ1-1; 7 bases map to TRBD1. Losses at the gene ends were 7 bases for V and 7 bases for J; bases not matched to a gene: 30. The CDR3 extends over 20 amino acids. Germline-derived CDR1 and CDR2 are LGHNA and YSLEER. CDR3: CASNEGGRDTIQGRWGEAFF. CDR3 DNA: TGCGCCAGCAACGAGGGAGGGAGAGATACGATACAGGGGCGGTGGGGTGAAGCTTTCTTT.

V is TRBV18 and J is TRBJ1-1; 9 bases fit TRBD1. CDR3 length: 14 amino acids. With 6 bases clipped from V and 8 bases from J, the junction kept 10 bases outside the gene matches. Germline CDR1 KGHSH, CDR2 LQKENI. CDR3 sequence (DNA): TGTGCCAGCTCGCAGACCGGGACAGGGAACGAAGCTTTCTTT. It encodes CASSQTGTGNEAFF.

This clonotype was seen many times. The J gene is TRBJ2-1, the V gene TRBV27, with 11 nucleotides matching TRBD1. Germline CDR1 is MNHEY and CDR2 is SMNVEV (reference sequence). The CDR3 runs 15 residues. Trimming took 6 bases from V and 5 from J; bases not matched to a gene: 6. The CDR3 DNA reads TGTGCCAGCAGACAACCGGGACAGGGGGACAATGAGCAGTTCTTC. Protein product: CASRQPGQGDNEQFF.

The chain links TRBV5-5 to TRBJ1-3, with D maybe TRBD1 (5 bases). Germline CDR1 and CDR2: SGHKS and YYEKEE (reference sequence). Trimming removed 5 bases at V and 2 bases at J, with 11 bases between. The CDR3 runs to 14 residues. The CDR3 protein is CASRLRGAGNTIYF. DNA of the CDR3: TGTGCCAGCAGGTTGAGAGGGGCTGGAAACACCATATATTTT.

This clonotype turned up a few times. This chain connects TRBV20-1 to TRBJ2-7; 9 bases map to TRBD2. The CDR3 is made up of 15 amino acids. The V and J ends lost 0 bases and 5 bases, in that order; junction bases with no gene match: 8. CDR1 DFQATT and CDR2 SNEGSKA come from the germline V gene (reference sequence). The CDR3 sequence: CSARDGGGRADEQYF. The CDR3 coding sequence is TGCAGTGCTAGAGATGGCGGCGGGAGGGCGGACGAGCAGTACTTC.

J is TRBJ2-1 and V is TRBV12-3 or TRBV12-4; a possible D gene is TRBD2 (5 bases). The ends were cut back, 2 bases at V and 7 bases at J, with 15 bases in the middle. The CDR3 contains 15 residues. Here the CDR3 reads CASSLQRVPGNEQFF. For the CDR3, the DNA is TGTGCCAGCAGTTTACAGAGGGTCCCGGGAAATGAGCAGTTCTTC.

The rearrangement uses TRBV5-1 and TRBJ2-7; tentative D call: TRBD2 (6 bases). The CDR3 length is 17 residues. In germline, CDR1 is SGHRS, CDR2 YFSETQ. V lost 5 bases and J lost 7, with 28 bases in between. The CDR3 loop is CASSFLPGGTGNGEQYF. The CDR3 region has the DNA TGCGCCAGCAGTTTCCTCCCCGGCGGGACTGGAAACGGGGAGCAGTACTTC.

This clonotype has just a few counts. The rearrangement joins TRBV29-1 to TRBJ2-1; perhaps TRBD2 as D (5 bases). The CDR3 extends over 14 amino acids. Trimming left V 4 bases short and J 5 bases short, with 15 bases between. Per germline, CDR1 SQVTM and CDR2 ANQGSEA. The DNA for the CDR3 is TGCAGCGTTGGGGCTAGCCTAGTCGACAATGAGCAGTTCTTC. It yields the protein CSVGASLVDNEQFF.

This clonotype was seen only a few times. The chain joins TRBV7-2 to TRBJ2-1, with 8 bases lining up with TRBD2. The V and J ends lost 5 bases and 2 bases, in that order; junction bases with no gene match: 8. This CDR3 has 16 residues. CDR1 is SGHTA and CDR2 is FQGNSA in the germline V gene. The CDR3 spells CASSLPLAGTYNEQFF. In DNA, the CDR3 is TGTGCCAGCAGCCTTCCTCTAGCGGGTACCTACAATGAGCAGTTCTTC.

The sample holds a few counts of this clonotype. The chain uses TRBV24-1 and TRBJ1-2; D uncertain. CDR3 length: 12 amino acids. Germline CDR1 KGHDR, CDR2 SFDVKD. V was shortened by 2 bases and J by 3 bases, with 3 bases between the two germline ends. As DNA, the CDR3 is TGTGCCACCAGTGATTCCCACTATGGCTACACCTTC. Its translation is CATSDSHYGYTF.

The chain has TRBV10-1 and TRBJ2-1; TRBD2 matches at 8 bases. CDR1 is WNHNN and CDR2 is SYGVQD in the germline V gene (reference sequence). V lost 2 bases to trimming and J lost 5 bases; unmatched junction nucleotides: 5. This CDR3 region has 15 residues. The CDR3 coding sequence is TGCGCCAGCAGTGAGGCGGCTAGCGGGCACAATGAGCAGTTCTTC. Its translation: CASSEAASGHNEQFF.

The chain is built from TRBV7-2 and TRBJ2-1; no clear D gene. With 4 bases removed from V and 2 bases from J, the gap between germline ends came to 12 bases. The CDR3 runs to 15 residues. CDR1 is SGHTA and CDR2 is FQGNSA in the germline V gene. CDR3 region: CASSSNIGTYNEQFF. The CDR3 DNA sequence: TGTGCCAGCAGCTCGAATATAGGCACCTACAATGAGCAGTTCTTC.

The sample holds a few counts of this clonotype. The J gene is TRBJ2-7, the V gene TRBV20-1, with D possibly being TRBD2 (5 bases). The CDR3 runs 14 residues. Between the trimmed V and J ends, which lost 0 bases and 11 bases, there was a span of 20 bases. CDR1 and CDR2 (germline): DFQATT, SNEGSKA (reference sequence). For the CDR3, the DNA is TGCAGTGCTAGAGATGCTTCGGGAAATAATTACGAGTACTTC. This gives the protein CSARDASGNNYEYF.

J is TRBJ2-3 and V is TRBV13; 10 bases match TRBD2. Germline CDR1 is PRHDT and CDR2 is FYEKMQ (reference sequence). With V trimmed by 4 bases and J by 1 base, 11 bases remained unmatched. This CDR3 comprises 18 residues. CDR3 bases: TGTGCCAGCAGCTCGCTAGCGGGGGACCCCCCGGGCACAGATACGCAGTATTTT. Translation gives CASSSLAGDPPGTDTQYF.

This rearrangement joins TRBV13 to TRBJ1-5, with D maybe TRBD1 (6 bases). Germline CDR1 is PRHDT and CDR2 is FYEKMQ (reference sequence). This CDR3 is built from 14 residues. Trimming shortened V by 6 bases and J by 0 bases, and 9 bases separated the two germline ends. The DNA for the CDR3 is TGTGCCAGCAGGGGGGACATTAGCAATCAGCCCCAGCATTTT. As protein: CASRGDISNQPQHF.

The sample holds many counts of this clonotype. This chain connects TRBV12-3 or TRBV12-4 to TRBJ1-1; no firm D call. V lost 5 bases and J lost 8, with 12 bases in between. The CDR3 has 12 amino acids. This CDR3 reads CASSQGPIEAFF. CDR3 nucleotides: TGTGCCAGCAGTCAAGGTCCTATAGAAGCTTTCTTT.

The table lists this clonotype with a few counts. CDR3 sequence reads: CASSILRASGGREQFF. The CDR3 DNA is TGTGCCAGCAGCATTCTCCGGGCTAGCGGAGGCCGTGAGCAGTTCTTC. V usage is TRBV5-6 and J usage is TRBJ2-1, with TRBD2 identical over 7 bases. CDR1 and CDR2 (germline): SGHDT, YYEEEE. V shed 4 bases, J shed 9 bases, and the junction held 16 bases outside the gene matches. This CDR3 has 16 residues. Variable domain in full (rest from reference TRBV5-6 and TRBJ2-1): DAGVTQSPTHLIKTRGQQVTLRCSPKSGHDTVSWYQQALGQGPQFIFQYYEEEERQRGNFPDRFSGHQFPNYSSELNVNALLLGDSALYLCASSILRASGGREQFFGPGTRLTVL.

This clonotype occurred a few times. The rearrangement uses TRBV6-1 and TRBJ2-5; weak D call: TRBD1 (6 bases). Trimming took 11 bases from V and 7 from J, leaving 20 bases between them. Germline values: CDR1 MNHNS, CDR2 SASEGT. The CDR3 contains 13 residues. The CDR3 DNA sequence: TGTGCCGTATGGGGGCTACCCAAGGGGACCCAGTACTTC. Its protein product is CAVWGLPKGTQYF.

In its sample, this clonotype was seen a few times. The J gene is TRBJ2-1, the V gene TRBV5-1; D is unresolved. The CDR3 has 15 residues. V lost 4 bases, J lost 4 bases, and 15 bases lay in between. In germline, CDR1 is SGHRS, CDR2 YFSETQ. In nucleotides, the CDR3 is TGCGCCAGCAGCCAAAGGGATTTTGCATACAATGAGCAGTTCTTC. Its protein is CASSQRDFAYNEQFF.

V is TRBV7-9 and J is TRBJ1-1, with a tentative D call TRBD1 (6 bases). The germline V gene has CDR1 SEHNR and CDR2 FQNEAQ (reference sequence). The V end lost 5 bases, the J end lost 0 bases, and 19 bases lay between the germline ends. The CDR3 sequence is 17 residues long. The CDR3 here is CASSRDRSHALNTEAFF. DNA for the CDR3: TGTGCCAGCAGCCGCGACAGGTCTCATGCTTTGAACACTGAAGCTTTCTTT. Full variable domain (rest looked up from reference TRBV7-9 and TRBJ1-1): DTGVSQNPRHKITKRGQNVTFRCDPISEHNRLYWYRQTLGQGPEFLTYFQNEAQLEKSRLLSDRFSAERPKGSFSTLEIQRTEQGDSAMYLCASSRDRSHALNTEAFFGQGTRLTVV.

This clonotype occurred many times. The V gene is TRBV12-3 or TRBV12-4, the J gene TRBJ2-3; maybe TRBD1 (5 bases). With 3 bases removed from V and 4 bases from J, the gap between germline ends came to 17 bases. The CDR3 loop spans 16 amino acids. CDR3 residues: CASSFFGHGSADTQYF. For the CDR3, the DNA is TGTGCCAGCAGTTTTTTCGGACATGGGTCAGCAGATACGCAGTATTTT.

V gene TRBV6-5 combines with J gene TRBJ2-1, with D hard to call. Between the trimmed V and J ends, which lost 2 bases and 5 bases, there was a span of 10 bases. This CDR3 comprises 14 residues. Per the germline V gene, CDR1 is MNHEY and CDR2 is SVGAGI. The CDR3 loop reads CASSYVVGHNEQFF. The CDR3 DNA is TGTGCCAGCAGTTACGTGGTCGGGCACAATGAGCAGTTCTTC.

The chain uses TRBV20-1 and TRBJ2-3, with a weak D call TRBD2 (7 bases). Germline V gene data show CDR1 as DFQATT and CDR2 as SNEGSKA (reference sequence). V was pared by 2 bases and J by 3 bases, with 15 bases between. The CDR3 runs to 15 residues. The CDR3 sequence is CSARWAGAWTDTQYF. The DNA for the CDR3 is TGCAGTGCTAGATGGGCGGGGGCATGGACAGATACGCAGTATTTT.

This clonotype was found a few times. This chain links TRBV20-1 with TRBJ2-3; TRBD2 matches 7 bases. Germline V lookup: CDR1 DFQATT, CDR2 SNEGSKA (reference sequence). J lost 3 bases, V lost 0 bases, and 9 bases had no gene match. The CDR3 totals 16 residues. The CDR3: CSARDNVGRGTDTQYF. CDR3 bases: TGCAGTGCTAGAGATAACGTAGGGAGGGGAACAGATACGCAGTATTTT.

This clonotype was recorded once. The chain links TRBV20-1 to TRBJ2-4; D is ambiguous. The length of the CDR3 is 13 residues. With 2 bases removed from V and 0 bases from J, the gap between germline ends came to 5 bases. Germline V lookup: CDR1 DFQATT, CDR2 SNEGSKA (reference sequence). CDR3 bases: TGCAGTGCTAGAAAGCTAGCCAAAAACATTCAGTACTTC. Its translation: CSARKLAKNIQYF.

Only a few counts were recorded for this clonotype. This sequence joins TRBV27 and TRBJ2-7, with 10 bases lining up with TRBD1. J was trimmed by 7 bases and V by 7 bases; bases with no gene match: 16. The CDR3 loop spans 16 amino acids. Germline V CDR1 and CDR2: MNHEY, SMNVEV (reference sequence). The CDR3 loop is CASTLLPGQGIEEQYF. CDR3 DNA: TGTGCCAGCACCTTACTGCCGGGACAGGGGATAGAAGAGCAGTACTTC.